These T cell receptor beta chains were read from a single sample in a study of regulatory T cells in long-lasting Graves disease. TCRdb redid the calling of the multiplex PCR reads with MiXCR, one entry per CDR3 protein. The profile shows hundreds of thousands of distinct CDR3 sequences, around 21% of them singletons. Sequenced material: peripheral blood mononuclear cells (PBMCs), taken when the disease was refractory, from a patient treated with antithyroid drugs. All receptors derive from a female donor with Graves disease. CDR3s include the opening cysteine and the closing phenylalanine or tryptophan. D genes are given only for firm matches. Clone sizes are given selectively: once, few, many, or a class where the clone is expanded.

d_gene	abundance	v_gene	j_gene	CDR3aa
NA	NA	TRBV29-1	TRBJ2-7	CSVLRGGYEQYF
NA	NA	TRBV7-6	TRBJ2-5	CASSQEPGERRSGETQYF
NA	NA	TRBV30	TRBJ2-5	CAWTLGGETQYF
NA	NA	TRBV5-1	TRBJ1-2	CASSRDSEHYTF
NA	many	TRBV5-1	TRBJ2-5	CASSLITGETQYF
TRBD1	NA	TRBV9	TRBJ2-3	CASSATGEPSTDTQYF
NA	few	TRBV6-2/TRBV6-3	TRBJ2-7	CASSFGTPLEQYF
TRBD2	few	TRBV29-1	TRBJ2-7	CSVVGGLAGERGAWSYEQYF
TRBD1	many	TRBV7-8	TRBJ1-5	CASSLLGQGTFGQPQHF
TRBD2	NA	TRBV20-1	TRBJ2-5	CSARARTSVETQYF
NA	few	TRBV30	TRBJ2-2	CAWSTGLDTGELFF
TRBD2	many	TRBV4-1	TRBJ2-5	CASSQESPGLAKTQYF
NA	NA	TRBV11-2	TRBJ2-7	CASSPDTYERYF
TRBD2	few	TRBV30	TRBJ2-7	CAWSVAGLAFYEQYF
NA	NA	TRBV12-3/TRBV12-4	TRBJ2-2	CASSFFSRPGELFF
NA	NA	TRBV5-8	TRBJ1-6	CASSPRPDRSSYNSPLHF
NA	many	TRBV6-9	TRBJ2-1	CASSYRLPDGDEQFF
TRBD1	many	TRBV27	TRBJ1-2	CASSSSTGQGQGAYGYTF
TRBD2	NA	TRBV14	TRBJ2-7	CASSQGLAGGHYEQYF
TRBD2	many	TRBV12-3/TRBV12-4	TRBJ2-7	CASSPGAFGTSYEQYF
NA	few	TRBV6-2/TRBV6-3	TRBJ2-7	CASSEVWAGRNEQYF
NA	NA	TRBV7-9	TRBJ2-3	CASSPTEGIDTQYF
NA	many	TRBV7-2	TRBJ2-7	CASSGWPLHEQYF
NA	few	TRBV20-1	TRBJ1-1	CSARWENTEAFF
TRBD1	NA	TRBV9	TRBJ2-7	CASSVVGQGAYGTPGVGHEQYF
TRBD2	many	TRBV7-8	TRBJ2-7	CASSLFGLARMSDYEQYF
NA	NA	TRBV19	TRBJ1-1	CASSIGHGATNTEAFF
TRBD1	many	TRBV7-2	TRBJ2-5	CASSLVGRGPETQYF
NA	few	TRBV28	TRBJ1-6	CASSLQTPPPLHF
NA	many	TRBV12-3/TRBV12-4	TRBJ2-7	CASSLGGGGEQYF
NA	NA	TRBV4-2	TRBJ1-4	CASSQDRPANEKLFF
NA	many	TRBV2	TRBJ1-2	CASSEGEDYGYTF
TRBD1	many	TRBV12-3/TRBV12-4	TRBJ1-4	CASSARTGARKLFF
NA	many	TRBV2	TRBJ1-5	CASTPRGTGNQPQHF
NA	many	TRBV2	TRBJ2-4	CASSVGSGIQYF
NA	many	TRBV11-2	TRBJ2-7	CASSLDGAPYEQYF
TRBD1	NA	TRBV6-2/TRBV6-3	TRBJ2-5	CASSGTAQETQYF